This T cell receptor beta chain was found in a study of cytomegalovirus exposure and HLA in healthy donors (TCRdb year 2017). Looking at the study overall: An earlier analysis of roughly 570 of the donors reported about 300 Gb of sequence data and 90 million to 120 million unique TCR beta sequences obtained from some 200 million T cells. To predict cytomegalovirus infection status, the study brought together high-throughput TCR immunosequencing, statistical association of individual TCRs with disease status, and machine learning. In a later genetic analysis, genome-wide SNP genotypes for about three fifths of the 666 donors were used, and that subset was treated as a discovery cohort. Every repertoire in the discovery cohort had been generated on one and the same sequencing platform. A few DR-DQ haplotypes were treated as single units for association and clustering because of strong linkage in the cohort. The number of typed donors differed by locus: about 620-640 for A, B, C, DRB1 and DQB1; 500 to 550 for DQA1; 606 for DPA1; and 450 to 480 for DPB1. Of the roughly 400 genotyped donors, around 81% fell in the genetic ancestry cluster associated with self-reported Caucasian donors. Donor age, sex, ethnicity and CMV serostatus were compiled alongside the repertoire data. The T cell repertoires of 666 subjects were profiled by immunosequencing and related to cytomegalovirus serostatus. To study patterns of TCR occurrence, a later analysis re-analyzed previously published TCR beta repertoires from 666 donors and added high-resolution HLA genotyping. To decide whether each TCR beta V gene segment behaved as functional or pseudogenic, an earlier analysis of over 500 of the donors relied on high-throughput TCR beta sequencing. Besides the first cohort of 550 to 750 subjects, a separate validation cohort made up of over 95 different subjects was used. On average, roughly 200,000 unique TCR beta nucleotide sequences were sequenced per donor among 398 genotyped donors of the cohort, with roughly a sixth of those sequences being non-productive. Rather than using new phenotypic data, the later analysis identified candidate immune exposures from TCR beta sequences and from how often those sequences occurred across donors. The study was designed to test whether signatures of past pathogen exposure could be identified by cataloging public T cell receptors. An early release covering more than 500 HLA-typed donors comprised about 320 gigabases of sequencing data and tens of millions of unique TCR sequences. HLA typing covered class I and class II loci at four-digit resolution.

With respect to this clone: No antigen is known for it. No base qualities exist here, and no much larger clone lies one base off it.

The cohort consisted of some 730 healthy bone marrow donors. At the time of sampling, every cohort member was nominally healthy, though immune exposures that went unrecorded were likely present. The donor tested CMV seropositive, placing the donor among the 290 or so seropositive members of the cohort. A peripheral blood sample was collected from each donor, and TCR beta sequencing was performed on peripheral blood mononuclear cells. Genomic DNA extraction from the blood cell samples was performed with the Qiagen DNeasy Blood Extraction Kit. Compared with germline, V lacks 5 bases and J lacks 0 bases; bases without a gene match: 9. For CDR1 and CDR2, the germline V gene lists SGHVS and FQNEAQ. The CDR3, cysteine through phenylalanine, is 16 amino acids long. The DNA shown is the 48-base CDR3, in frame from base 1. The method was the immunoSEQ multiplex PCR assay. The multiplex PCR relied on a mix of 60 forward primers for TCR Vbeta segments and 13 reverse primers for TCR Jbeta segments. The CDR3 region of rearranged TCR beta genes was amplified from genomic DNA with a multiplex PCR assay. Amplified TCR beta libraries were sequenced as 87-base-pair reads on the Illumina HiSeq System. From the authors' description of their analysis: In a later analysis, roughly 80 million unique TCR beta chains were counted across the 650 to 750 repertoires, and approximately 11 million of these chains were shared by at least two donors. To remove PCR and sequencing errors, raw reads were error-corrected and collapsed into unique sequences using a nearest-neighbor algorithm that merged closely related sequences. V, D and J gene segments were assigned by aligning CDR3 sequences to IMGT reference sequences. For a sequence to be retained, a match of at least six nucleotides was required to both a V gene segment and a J gene segment. A rearrangement was called productive if the CDR3 had no stop codons and remained in frame with V and J, and every other rearrangement was called non-productive. Following IMGT convention, CDR3 was defined as the stretch from the second conserved V-encoded cysteine up to the conserved J-encoded phenylalanine. The earlier analysis of some 600 of the donors excluded sequences that lacked an unambiguous match to a single V gene segment. An earlier analysis of approximately 590 of the donors classified V segments as functional when productive rearrangements were above 56.7% and as segregating when the standard deviation between donors was above 5%. To diagnose cytomegalovirus status from the catalog of TCR beta chain sequences, a statistical classification framework was built. V and J gene assignment, in a later analysis, came from comparing TCR nucleotide sequences with IMGT/GENE-DB human TR gene sequences. In a later analysis, CDR3 sequences and most-parsimonious VDJ recombination scenarios were assigned using the TCRdist pipeline. A later analysis defined each TCR beta chain by its CDR3 amino acid sequence plus V-gene family, and excluded reads lacking a unique V-gene family. As a way to deal with suspected cross-contamination and a sequencing artifact, a later analysis dropped roughly 620 nucleotide sequences that were highly shared and had low generation probability. In a later analysis, a clonal expansion index was calculated for each public chain from normalized within-repertoire ranks of inferred template counts. In a later analysis, generation probabilities were computed using a VDJ recombination model fitted to out-of-frame rearrangements, and the results were checked against IGoR. Hypergeometric tests were used in a later analysis to score TCR-TCR, TCR-HLA and TCR-CMV co-occurrence, with a repertoire-size bias correction applied to the TCR pairs. In a later analysis, false discovery rates were estimated by permuting HLA or CMV assignments 20 times. A later analysis grouped co-occurring TCRs with DBSCAN, adding TCRdist sequence similarity when clustering within HLA-allele-positive subsets. For co-occurrence clustering, repertoires with fewer than 30,000 or more than 120,000 public chains were excluded, along with about five repertoires with anomalous nucleotide sharing. TCRdb's version of the immuneACCESS table is confined to in-frame rearrangements and falls short of the full clone set. An unresolved V gene accounts for under half of the shortfall where checked; the remainder is of unknown origin. V and J calls and clone size follow that table, whereas D and trimming were derived from the DNA. The sample records approximately 110,000 clones, 77% of which are singletons. The ten biggest clones cover around 13% of the sample.

Overall results and qualifications from the work: Broadly in line with IMGT annotations, most TCR beta V segments showed up in productive rearrangements about 87% or about 30% of the time in an earlier analysis of about 500 of the donors. In a later genetic analysis, a missense DCLRE1C variant was associated with V-gene and J-gene trimming of TCR beta chains, and the association was replicated in an independent cohort. A group of highly shared sequence variants was considered likely to be a technical artifact of the sequencing pipeline. The study listed 150 to 200 TCR beta chains as associated with cytomegalovirus. Only TCR beta chains were sequenced in this cohort, and the absence of alpha or paired-chain data limited detectable features. A further reported finding was that TCR beta sequences accurately predicted the HLA-A and HLA-B alleles for most subjects in the first cohort. In a later analysis, the rate of TCR association differed among HLA loci, with DRB1 alleles having the most associated TCRs and HLA-C alleles having the fewest. Linkage disequilibrium might explain the correlated functional status among segregating V segments, but an unknown experimental factor could not be ruled out. Some IMGT-functional V segments, including TRBV6-2 and TRBV6-3, could not be distinguished by the 87-base-pair reads and were therefore excluded. The classifier was reported to diagnose cytomegalovirus status with high specificity and sensitivity in both the original cohort and the validation cohort. For the cohort, immune exposure information was limited to CMV serostatus. In a later analysis, most CMV-associated TCR beta chains were found to appear HLA-restricted, with HLA associations seemingly driven largely by CMV exposure. A later analysis reported that several top co-occurrence clusters appeared linked to parvovirus B19, influenza, CMV and Epstein-Barr virus. The earlier analysis of a few hundred of the donors excluded seventeen rarely observed V segments, including chromosome 9 orphons, because counts were too low. Assigning TCR associations to individual alleles was difficult when HLA alleles, especially DR and DQ, strongly co-occurred. In a later genetic analysis, fewer N-insertions in productive TCRs were reported among donors in an Asian-associated ancestry cluster than the roughly 700-donor mean. At a false discovery rate of 0.05, a later analysis linked around 15,000 TCR beta sequences to specific HLA alleles. A later analysis found that HLA-associated TCR beta chains were more clonally expanded and had lower generation probabilities than equally common non-associated chains. Most TCR sequences were seen in very few donors, while some public TCRs were found in many individuals. It was suggested by the authors that the approach could potentially be generalized to other disease states and immunological phenotypes. In vitro tests confirmed that a few of the cytomegalovirus-associated TCR beta chains recognize cytomegalovirus antigens. Because HLA typing was missing for some donors at each locus, association tests included only the typed subset. Roughly uniform sequencing depth across donors was assumed in presence/absence analyses, although this assumption may not hold.

In this chain, TRBV7-8 is recombined with TRBJ1-2; TRBD1 matches 7 bases in the middle. This receptor was taken from a woman aged 40 to 50 in good health and CMV-seropositive. The sample comprised PBMCs. The CDR3: CASSTRQGAANYGYTF. The nucleotides read TGTGCCAGCAGCACCCGACAGGGTGCTGCTAACTATGGCTACACCTTC.